The 4 T cell receptor beta chains presented below share a single source sample, sequenced in a study of blood T cell repertoires in COVID-19. Sequencing was performed with immunoSEQ multiplex PCR; in TCRdb, only in-frame clones are kept and a portion is missing. The sample consists of 250,000 or so clones, around nine tenths of them appearing once. Material: PBMCs or T cells enriched from blood (not recorded which). The receptors originated from a woman aged 40-49 years who had been exposed to COVID-19.

J is TRBJ1-2 and V is TRBV7-9; TRBD1 agrees at 9 bases. In germline, CDR1 is SEHNR, CDR2 FQNEAQ (reference sequence). The CDR3 covers 13 residues. Trimming took 4 bases from V and 8 from J; bases not matched to a gene: 5. DNA of the CDR3: TGTGCCAGCAGCTCACAGGGGGCAAAAGGCTACACCTTC. Translation gives CASSSQGAKGYTF.

This clone came up once. The chain joins TRBV7-3 to TRBJ2-1; 11 bases align to TRBD2. V lost 4 bases, J lost 5 bases, and 10 bases stayed unmatched. There are 17 residues in the CDR3. Germline assignment: CDR1 SGHTA and CDR2 FQGTGA. This CDR3 is CASSSLAGGRSHNEQFF. The CDR3 nucleotides are TGTGCCAGCAGCTCTTTAGCGGGGGGGCGGTCCCACAATGAGCAGTTCTTC.

The chain couples TRBV24-1 to TRBJ2-5; 8 nucleotides line up with TRBD1. The CDR3 is 15 residues long. From germline, CDR1 is KGHDR and CDR2 SFDVKD. The J segment lost 5 bases and the V segment lost 0 bases, leaving 4 bases of the junction unmatched. CDR3 loop: CATSDLQGASETQYF. The CDR3 DNA sequence: TGTGCCACCAGTGATTTGCAGGGGGCTAGTGAGACCCAGTACTTC.

This clone was picked up one time. This chain links TRBV7-2 with TRBJ1-1; D is perhaps TRBD1 (5 bases). The germline V gene has CDR1 SGHTA and CDR2 FQGNSA. The ends were cut back, 1 base at V and 5 bases at J, with 11 bases in the middle. The CDR3 consists of 14 residues. The CDR3 sequence is CASSLVGGRTEAFF. For the CDR3, the DNA is TGTGCCAGCAGCTTAGTTGGGGGGAGGACTGAAGCTTTCTTT.